There are many counts of the clone carrying this T cell receptor (beta chain). RNA transcripts yielded amplified TCR beta CDR3 regions. In the first round, RT-PCR was carried out with HTBI primers, and a multiplex PCR formed the second round. TCRdb re-called the multiplex PCR reads with MiXCR, one entry per CDR3 protein. The table has a few hundred thousand distinct CDR3 sequences, roughly 17% seen once; the top ten hold roughly 2.3%. The CDR3 runs to 16 residues. Per the germline V gene, CDR1 is MNHEY and CDR2 is SMNVEV (reference sequence). V shed 5 bases and J 1 base; nucleotides not matched to a gene: 10. These data originate in a study of Graves' ophthalmopathy and Graves' hyperthyroidism. Overall study context: Researchers obtained peripheral blood at initial diagnosis, before any treatment had begun.

Hyperthyroidism is called stable when no ophthalmopathy develops within 18 months of follow-up. Sequenced material: peripheral blood. This chain connects TRBV27 to TRBJ2-5; 7 bases line up with TRBD1. This TCR derives from an adult woman with stable Graves' hyperthyroidism. CDR3 bases: TGTGCCAGCAGTGAGTGGGACAGCCGTTCCCAAGAGACCCAGTACTTC. It codes for CASSEWDSRSQETQYF.